This entry describes one T cell receptor beta chain. Per the germline V gene, CDR1 is MGHDK and CDR2 is SYGVNS. CDR3 length equals 16 residues. The V gene lost 1 base and the J gene lost 12 bases, with 24 bases spanning the gap. This entry belongs to a study of CD8+CD57+ T cells in acquired aplastic anemia. Flow cytometry had shown expanded CD8+CD57+ cells in the patients chosen for sequencing. Patients were treatment-naive when blood was sampled. CDR3 and TCR beta VDJ profiling relied on a genomic DNA template. TCRdb re-analysed the reads in MiXCR, keeping a single row per CDR3 protein. The sample yields roughly 220,000 distinct CDR3 sequences, approximately 65% seen once.

The chain joins TRBV25-1 to TRBJ1-2; D perhaps matches TRBD1 (5 bases). The source is a human donor with aplastic anemia. Specimen: sorted CD4+, CD8+, or CD8+CD57+ T cells (not recorded which) from PBMCs. CDR3 coding DNA: TGTGCCAGCAGTGAATCTTGGTCGGGGGGATTAGAAATAAACACCTTC. Its protein is CASSESWSGGLEINTF.